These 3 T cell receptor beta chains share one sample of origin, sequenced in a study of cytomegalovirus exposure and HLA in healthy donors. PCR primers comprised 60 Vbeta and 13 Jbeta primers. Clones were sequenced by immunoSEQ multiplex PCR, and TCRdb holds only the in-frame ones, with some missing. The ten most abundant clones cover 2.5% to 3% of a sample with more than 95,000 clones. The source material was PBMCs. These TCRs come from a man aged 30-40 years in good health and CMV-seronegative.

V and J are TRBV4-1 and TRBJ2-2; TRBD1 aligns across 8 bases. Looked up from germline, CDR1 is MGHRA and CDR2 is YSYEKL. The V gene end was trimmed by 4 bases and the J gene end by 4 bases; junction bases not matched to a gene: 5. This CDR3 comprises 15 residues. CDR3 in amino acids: CASSPGQAATGELFF. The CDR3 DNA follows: TGCGCCAGCAGCCCGGGACAGGCGGCCACCGGGGAGCTGTTTTTT.

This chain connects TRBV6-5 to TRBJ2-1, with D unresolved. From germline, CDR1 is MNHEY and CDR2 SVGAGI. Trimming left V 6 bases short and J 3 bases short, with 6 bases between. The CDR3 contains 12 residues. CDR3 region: CASSSYYNEQFF. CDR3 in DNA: TGTGCCAGCAGCTCTTACTACAATGAGCAGTTCTTC.

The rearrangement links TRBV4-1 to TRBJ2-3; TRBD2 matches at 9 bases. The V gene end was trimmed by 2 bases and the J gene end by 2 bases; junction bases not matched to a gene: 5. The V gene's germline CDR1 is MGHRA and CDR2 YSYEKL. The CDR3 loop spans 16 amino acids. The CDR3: CASSQRPSGTTDTQYF. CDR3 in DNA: TGCGCCAGCAGCCAACGCCCTAGCGGGACCACAGATACGCAGTATTTT.